The T cell receptor beta chain under discussion was sequenced for a study of T cell responses to AZD1222 COVID-19 vaccine. Study observations and caveats: Of the AZD1222 recipients, only six were seropositive at baseline.

Germline values: CDR1 SGHRS, CDR2 YFSETQ. The V segment lost 0 bases and the J segment 5 bases; nucleotides outside the gene matches: 7. CDR3 length equals 15 residues. Concerning this clone: The antigen is undetermined.

Produced via immunoSEQ multiplex PCR; TCRdb's table is partial and in-frame only. The sample lists about 94,000 clones, more than 70% seen once, with 10% to 15% in the top ten. The clonotype originates from an adult in good health. This chain joins TRBV5-1 and TRBJ1-1; 7 bases fit TRBD1. This material consisted of peripheral blood, taken on day 0 of AZD1222 vaccination. The CDR3 spells CASSLEQGKGTEAFF. The CDR3 bases are TGCGCCAGCAGCTTGGAACAGGGGAAGGGGACTGAAGCTTTCTTT.